This TCR beta chain was captured in a study of blood T cell repertoires in COVID-19. Background on the study: There were acute and convalescent COVID-19 samples, and they came from the United States, Italy and Spain.

The CDR3 sequence is 14 residues long. V gave up 4 bases and J gave up 2 bases; unmatched junction bases: 4. CDR1 and CDR2 from the germline V gene are SGHTA and FQGNSA. Measured with immunoSEQ multiplex PCR; TCRdb has only the in-frame clones, and not every one. There are 180,000 or so clones in the sample; approximately 87% occur only once, and 3.7% lies in the top ten. Input material: peripheral blood. The TCR comes from a man aged 18 to 30 with active or convalescent COVID-19. The gene calls are TRBV7-2 and TRBJ2-5, with 7 nucleotides matching TRBD1. The CDR3 reads CASSYQTGQETQYF. For the CDR3, the DNA is TGTGCCAGCAGCTACCAGACAGGGCAAGAGACCCAGTACTTC.